This record looks at one T cell receptor beta chain sequence and its context. This specimen comes from a study of blood T cell repertoires in COVID-19. Measured with immunoSEQ multiplex PCR; TCRdb has only the in-frame clones, and not every one. Found here are under 300,000 clones, around 90% of them singletons; the top ten hold about 3%. CDR1 is LNHDA and CDR2 is SQIVND in the germline V gene (reference sequence). Trimming cost V 3 bases and J 5 bases, with 13 bases left between them. The CDR3 sequence is 14 residues long. This receptor was obtained from a woman aged 45 to 65 who had recovered from COVID-19. The chain recombines TRBV19 with TRBJ1-1; D not certain. Sequencing was performed on PBMCs or T cells enriched from blood (not recorded which). The CDR3 sequence is CASSIAGIRTEAFF. The CDR3 coding sequence is TGTGCCAGTAGTATCGCCGGGATTCGAACTGAAGCTTTCTTT.